These 3 T cell receptor beta chains were sequenced from one sample in a study of blood T cell repertoires in COVID-19. The repertoire was sequenced with immunoSEQ multiplex PCR; TCRdb's copy has only in-frame clones and lacks some. The data hold 80,000 to 95,000 clones, with about 79% observed a single time. Sequencing used peripheral blood. These receptors were collected from a woman aged 45-60 years with acute or convalescent COVID-19.

The genes are TRBV19 and TRBJ2-1, with 7 bases fitting TRBD1. The CDR3 totals 15 residues. V was clipped by 5 bases and J by 7 bases; unmatched bases: 11. CDR1 is LNHDA, CDR2 SQIVND, per germline (reference sequence). CDR3 in amino acids: CASSWGTGEINEQFF. The CDR3 nucleotides are TGTGCCAGTAGTTGGGGAACAGGGGAAATTAATGAGCAGTTCTTC.

The chain is built from TRBV6-5 and TRBJ2-3, with 8 bases identical to TRBD2. This CDR3 comprises 15 residues. The germline V gene encodes CDR1 MNHEY and CDR2 SVGAGI. The V and J ends lost 2 bases and 3 bases, in that order; junction bases with no gene match: 4. Here the CDR3 reads CASSYQGLGTDTQYF. The CDR3 region has the DNA TGTGCCAGCAGTTACCAGGGACTAGGAACAGATACGCAGTATTTT.

This chain joins TRBV9 and TRBJ1-5; 8 bases are shared with TRBD1. CDR1 is SGDLS and CDR2 is YYNGEE in the germline V gene. CDR3 length: 14 amino acids. Trimming took 10 bases from V and 5 from J; bases not matched to a gene: 11. The CDR3 protein is CALAPGQEDQPQHF. CDR3 in DNA: TGTGCCTTAGCGCCGGGACAGGAGGATCAGCCCCAGCATTTT.